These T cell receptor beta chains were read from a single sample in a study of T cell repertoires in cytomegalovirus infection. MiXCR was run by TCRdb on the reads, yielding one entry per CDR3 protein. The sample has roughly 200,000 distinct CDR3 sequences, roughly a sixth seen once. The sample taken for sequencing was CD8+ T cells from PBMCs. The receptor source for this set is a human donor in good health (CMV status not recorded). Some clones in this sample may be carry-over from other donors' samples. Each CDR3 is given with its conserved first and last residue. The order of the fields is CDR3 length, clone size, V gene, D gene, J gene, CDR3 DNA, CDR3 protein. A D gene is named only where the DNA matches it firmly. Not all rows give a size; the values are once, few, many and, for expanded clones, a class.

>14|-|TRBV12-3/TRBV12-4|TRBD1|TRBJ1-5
TGTGCCAGCAGGGGACAGGGGGCTTGGCAGCCCCAGCATTTT
CASRGQGAWQPQHF
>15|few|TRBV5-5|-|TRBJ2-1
TGTGCCAGCAGCTCCGACGCTAGCTCCTACAATGAGCAGTTCTTC
CASSSDASSYNEQFF
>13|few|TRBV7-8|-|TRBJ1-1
TGTGCCAGCAGCTTACCCCTACACACTGAAGCTTTCTTT
CASSLPLHTEAFF
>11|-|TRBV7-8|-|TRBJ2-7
TGTGCCAGCAGCCACCAACGAGAGCAGTACTTC
CASSHQREQYF
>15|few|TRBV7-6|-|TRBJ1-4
TGTGCCAGCAGCTTAGAGCAGGGAAGATATGAAAAACTGTTTTTT
CASSLEQGRYEKLFF
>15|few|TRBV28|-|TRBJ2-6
TGTGCCAGCAGTTGGGGCGCTGGTGGGGCCAACGTCCTGACTTTC
CASSWGAGGANVLTF
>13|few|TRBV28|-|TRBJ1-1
TGTGCCAGCAGTTTGTACACAAACACTGAAGCTTTCTTT
CASSLYTNTEAFF
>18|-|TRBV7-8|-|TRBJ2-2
TGTGCCAGCAGCAAACCTAGCCGCGGGGCCTGGAACACCGGGGAGCTGTTTTTT
CASSKPSRGAWNTGELFF
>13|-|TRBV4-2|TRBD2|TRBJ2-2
TGTGCCAGCAGGGCGGGGGGGCCCGGGGAGCTGTTTTTT
CASRAGGPGELFF
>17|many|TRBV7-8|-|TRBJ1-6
TGTGCCAGCAGCTTAGCGAGAGGGAGCTCCTATAATTCACCCCTCCACTTT
CASSLARGSSYNSPLHF
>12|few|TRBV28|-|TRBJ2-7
TGTGCCAGCAGTTTATCAGGGGACGAGCAGTACTTC
CASSLSGDEQYF
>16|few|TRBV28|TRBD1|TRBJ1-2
TGTGCCAGCAGTTCAAATGCCGGGCAGGGGGCGTCCGGCTACACCTTC
CASSSNAGQGASGYTF